In this sample, the clone carrying this TCR beta chain turned up once. Other DNA variants within this sample encode the same CDR3. Generated by immunoSEQ multiplex PCR, the TCRdb table keeps only in-frame clones and is missing some. The table lists some 200,000 clones, around four fifths of them singletons. This sample was included in a study of blood T cell repertoires in COVID-19. From germline, CDR1 is SGHRS and CDR2 YFSETQ. With 4 bases removed from V and 0 bases from J, the gap between germline ends came to 8 bases. This CDR3 spans 14 amino acids. This TCR was recovered from a woman between 40 and 50 years old with acute or convalescent COVID-19. The sample consisted of peripheral blood. The rearrangement links TRBV5-1 to TRBJ2-4; D unclear. CDR3 DNA sequence: TGCGCCAGCAGCCCCGAGGCAGCCAAAAACATTCAGTACTTC. This gives the protein CASSPEAAKNIQYF.